This is a list of T cell receptor beta chains from one sample in a study of technical replicates of blood from four donors. Sequencing was performed with immunoSEQ multiplex PCR; in TCRdb, only in-frame clones are kept and a portion is missing. The data hold more than 75,000 clones, with about 86% observed a single time. The source material was PBMCs. These receptor sequences come from a human donor in good health. Some clones in this sample may be carry-over from other donors' samples. CDR3s include the opening cysteine and the closing phenylalanine or tryptophan. The order of the fields is J gene, clone size, V gene, CDR3 protein. Rows may omit the clone size; those that give it use once, few, many or a size class.

j_gene: TRBJ2-1
abundance: -
v_gene: TRBV6-1
CDR3aa: CASSVTSTEQFF

j_gene: TRBJ2-7
abundance: -
v_gene: TRBV4-2
CDR3aa: CASSRGLLGEQYF

j_gene: TRBJ1-2
abundance: once
v_gene: TRBV7-2
CDR3aa: CASSLDRQQGFGYGYTF

j_gene: TRBJ2-7
abundance: -
v_gene: TRBV7-3
CDR3aa: CASSLAGLSGEQYF

j_gene: TRBJ1-6
abundance: -
v_gene: TRBV2
CDR3aa: CASETGSDNSPLHF

j_gene: TRBJ1-6
abundance: -
v_gene: TRBV19
CDR3aa: CASSMTGITYNSPLHF

j_gene: TRBJ2-1
abundance: -
v_gene: TRBV30
CDR3aa: CAWSFGQGSSNEQFF

j_gene: TRBJ2-6
abundance: -
v_gene: TRBV19
CDR3aa: CASSIRGQGLRNANVLTF

j_gene: TRBJ2-2
abundance: -
v_gene: TRBV30
CDR3aa: CAWSSYTGELFF

j_gene: -
abundance: -
v_gene: TRBV29-1
CDR3aa: CSVAGQTYEQYF

j_gene: TRBJ2-1
abundance: -
v_gene: TRBV13
CDR3aa: CASSTSSGRTEQFF

j_gene: TRBJ2-3
abundance: -
v_gene: TRBV10-3
CDR3aa: CAIRQGGAGADTQYF

j_gene: TRBJ2-1
abundance: -
v_gene: TRBV11-2
CDR3aa: CASSSISGVAYEQFF

j_gene: TRBJ1-1
abundance: many
v_gene: TRBV29-1
CDR3aa: CSARPGGTEAFF

j_gene: TRBJ1-1
abundance: -
v_gene: TRBV6-6
CDR3aa: CASVATPNTEAFF

j_gene: TRBJ2-1
abundance: -
v_gene: TRBV5-1
CDR3aa: CASRLAGGSEQFF

j_gene: TRBJ2-1
abundance: -
v_gene: TRBV7-3
CDR3aa: CASSLSSGGNEQFF

j_gene: TRBJ2-6
abundance: -
v_gene: TRBV12-5
CDR3aa: CASALSGANVLTF

j_gene: TRBJ1-3
abundance: -
v_gene: TRBV2
CDR3aa: CASGGTAGNTIYF

j_gene: TRBJ2-1
abundance: -
v_gene: TRBV7-2
CDR3aa: CASSLALSGGAGGNEQFF

j_gene: TRBJ2-5
abundance: few
v_gene: TRBV7-9
CDR3aa: CAISPRETQYF

j_gene: TRBJ1-1
abundance: -
v_gene: TRBV19
CDR3aa: CASSIWSFGEAFF

j_gene: TRBJ1-2
abundance: -
v_gene: TRBV5-1
CDR3aa: CASSLASATLNYGYTF

j_gene: TRBJ1-6
abundance: -
v_gene: TRBV9
CDR3aa: CASSTPGRDSPLHF

j_gene: TRBJ1-4
abundance: -
v_gene: TRBV7-2
CDR3aa: CASRRQLATNEKLFF

j_gene: TRBJ2-7
abundance: -
v_gene: TRBV4-3
CDR3aa: CASSQNGLAGLYEQYF

j_gene: TRBJ2-5
abundance: -
v_gene: TRBV7-9
CDR3aa: CASSLGDRSRETQYF

j_gene: TRBJ1-6
abundance: -
v_gene: TRBV7-8
CDR3aa: CASSWQGAASPLHF

j_gene: TRBJ2-1
abundance: -
v_gene: TRBV5-1
CDR3aa: CASSLLGQGGRNEQFF

j_gene: TRBJ1-6
abundance: -
v_gene: TRBV30
CDR3aa: CAWSPGTGEINSPLHF

j_gene: TRBJ2-1
abundance: -
v_gene: TRBV9
CDR3aa: CASSPATSGGSYNEQFF

j_gene: TRBJ2-3
abundance: -
v_gene: TRBV4-1
CDR3aa: CASSQDRGTDTQYF

j_gene: TRBJ2-5
abundance: -
v_gene: TRBV7-6
CDR3aa: CASRPPVTNTYQETQYF

j_gene: TRBJ2-7
abundance: -
v_gene: TRBV7-6
CDR3aa: CASSALGGQYEQYF

j_gene: TRBJ2-6
abundance: -
v_gene: TRBV4-3
CDR3aa: CASSQEVSGTTSGANVLTF

j_gene: TRBJ2-3
abundance: -
v_gene: TRBV9
CDR3aa: CASSGPPWGGVASTDTQYF

j_gene: TRBJ2-3
abundance: -
v_gene: TRBV5-1
CDR3aa: CASSAGLSRTDTQYF

j_gene: TRBJ1-1
abundance: -
v_gene: TRBV4-1
CDR3aa: CASSQGDRGRGREAFF

j_gene: TRBJ2-5
abundance: -
v_gene: TRBV30
CDR3aa: CAWSTGLAGAETQYF

j_gene: TRBJ2-7
abundance: -
v_gene: TRBV2
CDR3aa: CASSEDSPSSYEQYF

j_gene: TRBJ2-5
abundance: once
v_gene: TRBV6-5
CDR3aa: CASSYGGQGETQYF

j_gene: TRBJ2-2
abundance: -
v_gene: TRBV4-2
CDR3aa: CASSQSPRTRTGELFF

j_gene: TRBJ2-7
abundance: -
v_gene: TRBV4-1
CDR3aa: CASSRGLAGVYEQYF

j_gene: TRBJ1-2
abundance: -
v_gene: TRBV6-1
CDR3aa: CASSEQGALGYGYTF

j_gene: TRBJ1-3
abundance: -
v_gene: TRBV7-9
CDR3aa: CASGTSGNTIYF

j_gene: TRBJ2-3
abundance: -
v_gene: TRBV10-3
CDR3aa: CAISGRREYPDTQYF

j_gene: TRBJ2-7
abundance: few
v_gene: TRBV21-1
CDR3aa: CASSSSTGTLYEQYF

j_gene: TRBJ1-1
abundance: -
v_gene: TRBV7-2
CDR3aa: CASSRGGGTEAFF

j_gene: TRBJ2-7
abundance: few
v_gene: TRBV5-1
CDR3aa: CASSFGGLYEQYF

j_gene: TRBJ2-2
abundance: -
v_gene: TRBV11-3
CDR3aa: CASSLEAGGTGELFF

j_gene: TRBJ2-7
abundance: -
v_gene: TRBV7-9
CDR3aa: CASSLGRLAGGSYEQYF

j_gene: TRBJ2-1
abundance: -
v_gene: TRBV5-4
CDR3aa: CASSFEAGLEQFF

j_gene: TRBJ2-2
abundance: -
v_gene: TRBV5-1
CDR3aa: CASSNFNPETGELFF

j_gene: TRBJ2-2
abundance: -
v_gene: TRBV9
CDR3aa: CASSVGSGWTGELFF

j_gene: TRBJ2-5
abundance: once
v_gene: TRBV7-2
CDR3aa: CASSVGTSGAQETQYF